This is a list of T cell receptor beta chains from one sample in a study of CXCR3-negative and CXCR3-positive naive CD8 T cells. TCRdb re-called the 5' RACE reads, yielding one record per CDR3 amino acid sequence without DNA. The table for this sample gives under 150,000 distinct CDR3 sequences. The specimen was naive CXCR3+ CD8+ T cells from blood. The receptors originated from a human donor in good health. Some clones in this sample may be carry-over from other donors' samples. Each CDR3 is given with its conserved first and last residue.

cdr3_length	v_call	j_call	cdr3_aa
11	TRBV29-1	TRBJ2-7	CSAETGYEQYF
12	TRBV5-1	TRBJ2-1	CASSLAGVEQFF
15	TRBV20-1	TRBJ1-1	CSARGGPGGDTEAFF
16	TRBV12-3/TRBV12-4	TRBJ1-2	CASSPGWGAESYGYTF
12	TRBV12-3/TRBV12-4	TRBJ1-1	CASSHGPEGAFF
19	TRBV7-3	TRBJ2-1	CASSSKDPGGRGSYNEQFF
11	TRBV29-1	TRBJ2-3	CSVPRTDTQYF
17	TRBV7-2	TRBJ1-6	CASSTYRGGGYNSPLHF
14	TRBV10-2	TRBJ2-7	CASSESGWAYEQYF
15	TRBV7-9	TRBJ1-1	CASSSYQGTGTEAFF
13	TRBV28	TRBJ2-1	CASSLDRDYEQFF
14	TRBV4-1	TRBJ2-1	CASSLRRGEVEQFF
12	TRBV5-6	TRBJ1-1	CASNLRNTEAFF
16	TRBV28	TRBJ1-2	CASTIDRDIRNYGYTF
15	TRBV4-3	TRBJ1-2	CASSQDSDIYYGYTF
14	TRBV6-5	TRBJ2-3	CASRTGGDSDTQYF
15	TRBV9	TRBJ2-1	CASSVVPTSRNEQFF
13	TRBV12-3/TRBV12-4	TRBJ1-1	CASSLAVTAEAFF
13	TRBV11-3	TRBJ2-7	CASSLVDGYEQYF
13	TRBV7-3	TRBJ2-7	CASSLDATYEQYF
13	TRBV10-2	TRBJ1-1	CASGGIGNTEAFF
15	TRBV5-1	TRBJ2-7	CASSIFSGGSYEQYF
18	TRBV28	TRBJ2-1	CASSTPPGLADLYNEQFF
16	TRBV9	TRBJ2-2	CASSAPGQGNTGELFF
15	TRBV15	TRBJ2-1	CATSRGRESYNEQFF
16	TRBV24-1	TRBJ2-1	CATSEALAGRRDEQFF
13	TRBV7-9	TRBJ2-7	CASSSAGGNEQYF
17	TRBV6-2/TRBV6-3	TRBJ2-7	CASSYSGLAGADYEQYF
15	TRBV28	TRBJ2-1	CASSFSLAGVYEQFF
15	TRBV11-2	TRBJ2-3	CASSPTAGVVDTQYF
11	TRBV6-2/TRBV6-3	TRBJ2-5	CASSHQETQYF
14	TRBV6-2/TRBV6-3	TRBJ2-7	CASSYPDRSYEQYF
15	TRBV6-6	TRBJ2-7	CASSYPRDSQGEQYF
13	TRBV29-1	TRBJ2-3	CSAFTGGADTQYF
13	TRBV18	TRBJ1-1	CASSPEGDTEAFF
18	TRBV27	TRBJ2-3	CASSLLPTGGEGTDTQYF
14	TRBV6-5	TRBJ2-5	CASSSHSDQETQYF
16	TRBV20-1	TRBJ2-7	CSARDSQGRFSYEQYF
15	TRBV29-1	TRBJ1-4	CSVEDESGAGEKLFF
14	TRBV5-6	TRBJ2-7	CASSGEDSSYEQYF
15	TRBV6-4	TRBJ1-6	CASSATGTGNSPLHF
14	TRBV29-1	TRBJ2-3	CSVDGTVESVTQYF
18	TRBV12-3/TRBV12-4	TRBJ1-2	CASTRGESPQSENYGYTF
15	TRBV20-1	TRBJ2-1	CSARDDSGAYNEQFF
18	TRBV12-3/TRBV12-4	TRBJ1-1	CASRGMGEGKFLNTEAFF
15	TRBV29-1	TRBJ2-1	CSVEQDRSRLNEQFF
15	TRBV7-9	TRBJ2-1	CASSLGRRVNDEQFF
13	TRBV11-1	TRBJ2-3	CASSLVWTDTQYF
16	TRBV6-2/TRBV6-3	TRBJ1-5	CASSPPLMGVNQPQHF
16	TRBV27	TRBJ2-1	CASSLGRAWENNEQFF
13	TRBV7-3	TRBJ2-7	CASSEAGIYEQYF
13	TRBV3-1	TRBJ1-4	CASSPDPKEKLFF
19	TRBV10-1	TRBJ2-7	CATPRTSGRGDDPLYEQYF
12	TRBV12-3/TRBV12-4	TRBJ2-2	CASSLKAGELFF
13	TRBV6-2/TRBV6-3	TRBJ2-4	CASKPGGEVIQYF
12	TRBV6-5	TRBJ2-7	CASSGPSYEQYF
11	TRBV29-1	TRBJ1-1	CSVVSDTEAFF